This T cell receptor beta chain was captured in a study of cytotoxic CD8 clonotypes in ibrutinib-treated CLL. Measured with immunoSEQ multiplex PCR; TCRdb has only the in-frame clones, and not every one. The sample carries roughly 150,000 clones, nearly 90% recorded once. CDR1 and CDR2 from the germline V gene are SGDLS and YYNGEE. V lost 3 bases to trimming and J lost 3 bases; unmatched junction nucleotides: 6. This CDR3 spans 15 amino acids. Specimen: PBMCs, collected at disease progression, from a patient treated with ibrutinib. This chain uses TRBV9 with TRBJ2-7; 10 bases align to TRBD1. This receptor was obtained from a human donor with chronic lymphocytic leukemia. The CDR3 loop reads CASSDRDRGLYEQYF. As DNA, the CDR3 is TGTGCCAGCAGCGACCGGGACAGGGGACTCTACGAGCAGTACTTC.